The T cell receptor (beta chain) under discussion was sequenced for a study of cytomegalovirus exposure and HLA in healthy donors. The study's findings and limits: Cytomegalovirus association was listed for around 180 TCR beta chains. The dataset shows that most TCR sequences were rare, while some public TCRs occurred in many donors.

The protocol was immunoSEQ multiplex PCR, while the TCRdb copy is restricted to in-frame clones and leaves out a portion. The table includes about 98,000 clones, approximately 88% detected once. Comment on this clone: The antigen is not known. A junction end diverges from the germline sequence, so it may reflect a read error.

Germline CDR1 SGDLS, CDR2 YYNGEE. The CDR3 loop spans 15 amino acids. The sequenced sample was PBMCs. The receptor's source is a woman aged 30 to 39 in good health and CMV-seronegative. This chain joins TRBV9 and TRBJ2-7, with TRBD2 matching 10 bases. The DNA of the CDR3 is TGTGCCAGCAGCGTAAGCGGGAGGGCCTCCAACGAGCAGTACTTC. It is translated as CASSVSGRASNEQYF.